These 27 T cell receptor beta chains share one sample of origin, sequenced in a study of radiotherapy plus CTLA-4 blockade in lung cancer. Sequencing used immunoSEQ multiplex PCR; TCRdb keeps in-frame clones, though not all of them. The table records around 71,000 clones, less than 85% of them present only once. This sample comprised peripheral blood, obtained from a patient treated with radiotherapy plus ipilimumab. The receptors were sampled from a human donor with non-small cell lung cancer whose response to radiotherapy plus ipilimumab could not be evaluated. Some clones in this sample may be carry-over from other donors' samples.

The CDR3 DNA is TGTGCCAGCAGCCAGGACAGGGGGAGATCACCCCTCCACTTT. It encodes CASSQDRGRSPLHF. The rearrangement links TRBV5-8 to TRBJ1-6; 10 bases map to TRBD1. Germline CDR1 SGHTS, CDR2 YDEGEE. After removal of 4 bases from V and 10 bases from J, the junction contained 5 bases not matched to a gene. The CDR3 has 14 amino acids.

The rearrangement links TRBV5-1 to TRBJ2-7, with 9 bases matching TRBD1. V trimming: 3 bases; J trimming: 6 bases; junction bases outside the gene matches: 7. Germline V CDR1 and CDR2: SGHRS, YFSETQ. The CDR3 covers 14 residues. CDR3 coding DNA: TGCGCCAGCAGCTGGGGACAGGGAAAGGGCGAGCAGTACTTC. Translation gives CASSWGQGKGEQYF.

The V and J genes are TRBV10-3 and TRBJ2-3, with 8 bases aligning to TRBD2. Germline V gene sequence: CDR1 ENHRY, CDR2 SYGVKD. The CDR3 covers 14 residues. J was trimmed by 7 bases and V by 6 bases; bases with no gene match: 9. CDR3 DNA: TGTGCCATCAGGTCGGGGGGGCAATTACATACGCAGTATTTT. Its protein product is CAIRSGGQLHTQYF.

This clone was counted only a few times. V is TRBV1 and J is TRBJ2-1; the table's D call, TRBD1, has no DNA check behind it. TRBV1 is marked as a pseudogene. This CDR3 has 16 residues. This CDR3 reads CTSEAAPGQGGNEQFF. Written as DNA, the CDR3 is TGCACCAGCGAAGCAGCTCCGGGACAGGGGGGGAATGAGCAGTTCTTC.

The chain recombines TRBV7-3 with TRBJ1-3; a weak D match, TRBD1 (5 bases). Germline V gives CDR1 SGHTA, CDR2 FQGTGA. The CDR3 is 15 residues long. Trimming removed 4 bases at V and 0 bases at J, with 10 bases between. The CDR3 is CASSSQASSGNTIYF. The CDR3 DNA reads TGTGCCAGCAGCTCACAGGCAAGCTCTGGAAACACCATATATTTT.

The gene calls are TRBV29-1 and TRBJ2-2; D is possibly TRBD1 (5 bases). V was trimmed by 5 bases and J by 0 bases, leaving 7 bases between them. This CDR3 has 13 residues. Germline-derived CDR1 and CDR2 are SQVTM and ANQGSEA. Here the CDR3 DNA reads TGCAGCGTTTCGACAGCGAACACCGGGGAGCTGTTTTTT. Its translation: CSVSTANTGELFF.

In nucleotides, the CDR3 is TGTGCCAGCAGTTTATCCGGACTAGCGGGGGGGCATAATGAGCAGTTCTTC. It translates to CASSLSGLAGGHNEQFF. The J gene is TRBJ2-1, the V gene TRBV28; the match to TRBD2 covers 15 bases. Germline V lookup: CDR1 MDHEN, CDR2 SYDVKM. The V segment lost 1 base and the J segment 7 bases; nucleotides outside the gene matches: 5. The CDR3 has 17 amino acids.

V gene TRBV6-1 combines with J gene TRBJ1-2; D is possibly TRBD1 (6 bases). The CDR3 consists of 10 residues. The V end lost 10 bases, the J end lost 8 bases, and 11 bases lay between the germline ends. The germline V gene encodes CDR1 MNHNS and CDR2 SASEGT. The CDR3 is CAITGYGYTF. CDR3 DNA sequence: TGTGCCATCACAGGGTACGGCTACACCTTC.

In DNA, the CDR3 is TGTGCCAGTAGTCCGGGACAGGGGATGAAAGTCGAGCAGTACTTC. Its translation is CASSPGQGMKVEQYF. The chain carries TRBV19 and TRBJ2-7; 10 bases map to TRBD1. The ends lost 5 bases at V and 6 bases at J; junction bases unmatched: 10. The CDR3 extends over 15 amino acids. Germline CDR1 and CDR2: LNHDA and SQIVND (reference sequence).

The rearrangement joins TRBV7-9 to TRBJ1-2; 8 bases map to TRBD1. From germline, CDR1 is SEHNR and CDR2 FQNEAQ (reference sequence). J was trimmed by 5 bases and V by 5 bases; bases with no gene match: 4. The CDR3 contains 13 residues. The chain's CDR3 is CASSAGTGYGYTF. The CDR3 region has the DNA TGTGCCAGCAGCGCCGGGACAGGTTATGGCTACACCTTC.

This chain joins TRBV5-4 and TRBJ1-1, with D perhaps TRBD1 (6 bases). The CDR3 loop spans 15 amino acids. Germline V CDR1 and CDR2: SGHNT, YYREEE (reference sequence). V lost 1 base and J 4 bases, leaving 14 bases between the germline ends. The CDR3 bases are TGTGCCAGCAGCTTGAACAGGGAGACGAGCACTGAAGCTTTCTTT. It yields the protein CASSLNRETSTEAFF. Using reference TRBV5-4 and TRBJ1-1 for the parts outside the CDR3, the full variable domain is ETGVTQSPTHLIKTRGQQVTLRCSSQSGHNTVSWYQQALGQGPQFIFQYYREEENGRGNFPPRFSGLQFPNYSSELNVNALELDDSALYLCASSLNRETSTEAFFGQGTRLTVV.

CDR3 nucleotide sequence: TGTGCCATCAGCCCCGGACTAGCGGGCGCCGAGCAGTACTTC. Encoded protein: CAISPGLAGAEQYF. This chain uses TRBV10-3 with TRBJ2-7; 11 bases align to TRBD2. CDR3 length: 14 residues. The germline V gene has CDR1 ENHRY and CDR2 SYGVKD. J lost 6 bases, V lost 6 bases, and 7 bases had no gene match.

This chain connects TRBV5-6 to TRBJ2-1, with 10 positions matching TRBD1. The CDR3 totals 15 residues. Germline V lookup: CDR1 SGHDT, CDR2 YYEEEE. J was trimmed by 2 bases and V by 4 bases; bases with no gene match: 3. CDR3 residues: CASSMTGGAYNEQFF. Here the CDR3 DNA reads TGTGCCAGCAGCATGACAGGGGGCGCCTACAATGAGCAGTTCTTC.

The chain uses TRBV5-1 and TRBJ1-1; D is unresolved. V was pared by 3 bases and J by 4 bases, with 16 bases between. The CDR3 length is 15 residues. Germline V gene lookup returns CDR1 SGHRS and CDR2 YFSETQ. The CDR3 DNA reads as TGCGCCAGCAGCTCTGACGGGAGGCCAAGCACTGAAGCTTTCTTT. Translated, it gives CASSSDGRPSTEAFF.

CDR3 DNA: TGTGCCAGTAGTACGACAGGACTAGCGGGGGTTGCTAGCACAGATACGCAGTATTTT. Its protein product is CASSTTGLAGVASTDTQYF. The J gene is TRBJ2-3, the V gene TRBV19, with TRBD2 matching 13 bases. Losses at the gene ends were 4 bases for V and 0 bases for J; bases not matched to a gene: 10. The length of the CDR3 is 19 residues. Per the germline V gene, CDR1 is LNHDA and CDR2 is SQIVND (reference sequence).

Worth noting for this clone: A far larger clone is off by one base, so a read error is likely. This rearrangement joins TRBV29-1 to TRBJ1-2, with a weak D call TRBD1 (5 bases). CDR3 length: 13 amino acids. V lost 3 bases and J 7 bases, leaving 15 bases between the germline ends. In germline, CDR1 is SQVTM, CDR2 ANQGSEA. The CDR3 nucleotides read TGCAGCGTTGACCCTCAGGGCGCGGCTGGCTACACCTTC. Amino acid sequence: CSVDPQGAAGYTF.

The chain joins TRBV27 to TRBJ1-1, with 7 bases that match TRBD1. Germline CDR1 and CDR2: MNHEY and SMNVEV (reference sequence). J gave up 5 bases and V 6 bases, and 9 bases lay outside the gene matches. This CDR3 is built from 14 residues. The CDR3 DNA follows: TGTGCCAGCAGGCCGGGACAGCATTTTACTGAAGCTTTCTTT. This translates into CASRPGQHFTEAFF.

V gene TRBV30 combines with J gene TRBJ2-1, with D possibly TRBD2 on 7 matching bases. The CDR3 loop spans 13 amino acids. From germline, CDR1 is GTSNPN and CDR2 SVGIG (reference sequence). The CDR3 DNA follows: TGTGCTTTGGGGGAGGGGGAGGGGAATGAGCAGTTCTTC. Translating it yields CALGEGEGNEQFF.

The chain has TRBV4-1 and TRBJ1-2; D remains ambiguous. Germline V gene sequence: CDR1 MGHRA, CDR2 YSYEKL. This CDR3 has 13 residues. V was trimmed by 1 base and J by 2 bases, leaving 5 bases between them. The CDR3 sequence is CASSQVRNYGYTF. The CDR3 nucleotides are TGCGCCAGCAGCCAAGTGAGGAACTATGGCTACACCTTC.

V is TRBV7-2 and J is TRBJ2-3, with 10 bases identical to TRBD2. CDR3 length equals 15 residues. The germline gives CDR1 SGHTA, CDR2 FQGNSA. V lost 2 bases, J lost 4 bases, and 3 bases stayed unmatched. CDR3 DNA: TGTGCCAGCAGCTTAAGCGGGGGGGCCCCAGATACGCAGTATTTT. Translation: CASSLSGGAPDTQYF.

The chain joins TRBV5-1 to TRBJ2-7; D may be TRBD1 (6 bases). Germline CDR1 is SGHRS and CDR2 is YFSETQ. The CDR3 contains 14 residues. V was clipped by 7 bases and J by 2 bases, with 16 bases between them. For the CDR3, the DNA is TGCGCCAGCGAACCAGGGGCGGGTGCCTACGAGCAGTACTTC. This translates into CASEPGAGAYEQYF. Supplemented by reference TRBV5-1 and TRBJ2-7, the full variable domain reads KAGVTQTPRYLIKTRGQQVTLSCSPISGHRSVSWYQQTPGQGLQFLFEYFSETQRNKGNFPGRFSGRQFSNSRSEMNVSTLELGDSALYLCASEPGAGAYEQYFGPGTRLTVT.

The CDR3, as DNA: TGCGCCAGCAGCTTAGGACAGATAAATTCACCCCTCCACTTT. Translating gives CASSLGQINSPLHF. This chain uses TRBV5-1 with TRBJ1-6; tentative D call: TRBD1 (6 bases). V was pared by 2 bases and J by 7 bases, with 10 bases between. This CDR3 has 14 amino acids. Germline V gene data show CDR1 as SGHRS and CDR2 as YFSETQ.

The rearrangement links TRBV4-3 to TRBJ1-2, with 7 bases matching TRBD1. Germline V gives CDR1 LGHNA, CDR2 YSLEER. J was trimmed by 8 bases and V by 6 bases; bases with no gene match: 12. The CDR3 has 14 residues. In DNA form, the CDR3 reads TGCGCCAGCAGTCACGAAAGGGGGCAGTTCGGCTACACCTTC. This translates into CASSHERGQFGYTF.

V gene TRBV5-1 combines with J gene TRBJ2-5; 8 bases agree with TRBD1. Per germline, CDR1 SGHRS and CDR2 YFSETQ. J was trimmed by 5 bases and V by 1 base; bases with no gene match: 7. This CDR3 is built from 15 residues. CDR3 in DNA: TGCGCCAGCAGCTTGACCCAGGGGGCTCGGGAGACCCAGTACTTC. Protein product: CASSLTQGARETQYF.

This chain connects TRBV19 to TRBJ1-2; no clear D. V was shortened by 1 base and J by 4 bases, with 13 bases between the two germline ends. The CDR3 has 15 residues. The germline V gene has CDR1 LNHDA and CDR2 SQIVND (reference sequence). In nucleotides, the CDR3 is TGTGCCAGTAGTATAGGGAGGGTCCCGTTCTATGGCTACACCTTC. Protein product: CASSIGRVPFYGYTF. Full variable domain (rest looked up from reference TRBV19 and TRBJ1-2): DGGITQSPKYLFRKEGQNVTLSCEQNLNHDAMYWYRQDPGQGLRLIYYSQIVNDFQKGDIAEGYSVSREKKESFPLTVTSAQKNPTAFYLCASSIGRVPFYGYTFGSGTRLTVV.

The sample holds one count of this clone. The gene calls are TRBV4-3 and TRBJ1-4; D not resolved. Trimming took off 0 bases at V and 0 bases at J, with 17 bases between the two ends. This CDR3 spans 19 amino acids. CDR1 LGHNA and CDR2 YSLEER come from the germline V gene. The CDR3 DNA reads TGCGCCAGCAGCCAAGATGTACCTAGATCTATTTCAACTAATGAAAAACTGTTTTTT. Amino acids: CASSQDVPRSISTNEKLFF.

This chain uses TRBV7-2 with TRBJ2-1; tentatively, D is TRBD2 (5 bases). Germline CDR1 is SGHTA and CDR2 is FQGNSA. CDR3 length: 18 residues. The V gene lost 3 bases and the J gene lost 4 bases, with 22 bases spanning the gap. The CDR3 sequence is CASSLAPLGLAAYNEQFF. The CDR3 nucleotides are TGTGCCAGCAGCTTGGCCCCTTTAGGGCTAGCTGCATACAATGAGCAGTTCTTC.